Sequencing of this TCR beta chain was carried out in a study of cytomegalovirus exposure and HLA in healthy donors. The wider study: There were 85 million or so unique TCRs (from HLA-typed donors) in an early data release.

As to this clone: The antigen remains unidentified.

CDR1 is MNHEY, CDR2 SVGAGI, per germline. The J segment lost 3 bases and the V segment lost 4 bases, leaving 6 bases of the junction unmatched. This CDR3 region has 15 residues. PCR amplification relied on 60 Vbeta primers (plus 13 Jbeta primers). Method: immunoSEQ multiplex PCR; TCRdb's copy keeps in-frame clones and lacks some. The sample shows 25,000 to 40,000 clones, and roughly 3.2% sits with its ten largest clones. Study results and limitations: Investigators reported approximately 170 TCR beta chains as tied to cytomegalovirus. No immune exposure information besides CMV serostatus was available.

Input material: PBMCs. This sequence was found in a man in his forties in good health and CMV-seronegative. The chain couples TRBV6-5 to TRBJ2-3; TRBD2 matches 8 bases. The DNA of the CDR3 is TGTGCCAGCAGTTCAGCGGGAGTAAGTACAGATACGCAGTATTTT. This gives the protein CASSSAGVSTDTQYF.